This TCR beta chain was found in a study of T cell repertoires in cytomegalovirus infection. General study findings and limits: HLA-C-restricted CMV-specific TCR beta clonotypes were dominant in the ex vivo response.

TCRdb analysed the reads with MiXCR anew, one entry per CDR3 protein. The sample consists of approximately 600,000 distinct CDR3 sequences, roughly 42% of them appearing once. This clonotype was counted only a few times. Its antigen is as yet unknown. In germline, CDR1 is SGHVS, CDR2 FQNEAQ. V shed 6 bases and J 1 base; nucleotides not matched to a gene: 18. The CDR3 contains 19 residues. The chain couples TRBV7-8 to TRBJ2-7; 10 nucleotides line up with TRBD1. The sample consisted of cultured PBMCs, taken from culture after CMV antigen stimulation. The receptor was isolated from a human donor in good health (CMV status not recorded). Some clones in this sample may be carry-over from other donors' samples. The CDR3 sequence is CASSSSTTTGTGASYEQYF. CDR3 in DNA: TGTGCCAGCAGTTCCAGCACCACAACCGGGACAGGGGCTTCCTACGAGCAGTACTTC. Complete variable domain (other parts from reference TRBV7-8 and TRBJ2-7): GAGVSQSPRYKVAKRGQDVALRCDPISGHVSLFWYQQALGQGPEFLTYFQNEAQLDKSGLPSDRFFAERPEGSVSTLKIQRTQQEDSAVYLCASSSSTTTGTGASYEQYFGPGTRLTVT.